Reported below is one T cell receptor (beta chain). Its antigen is not identified. The PCR used 60 Vbeta and 13 Jbeta primers. The table came from immunoSEQ multiplex PCR; TCRdb's copy has only in-frame clones and leaves some out. The sample lists about 160,000 clones, roughly 70% seen once, with around 3% in the top ten. This entry comes from a study of cytomegalovirus exposure and HLA in healthy donors. Study-wide results and caveats: Among TCR beta chains, those listed as cytomegalovirus-associated numbered 164. Later work associated roughly 15,000 TCR beta sequences with HLA alleles at 0.05 false discovery rate. Relative to equally common others, HLA-associated TCR beta chains showed greater clonal expansion in a later analysis.

Unmatched junction bases numbered 10, after V lost 0 bases and J lost 1 base. CDR1 is LGHNA, CDR2 YNFKEQ, per germline. CDR3 length: 18 amino acids. The chain combines TRBV4-2 with TRBJ2-5; TRBD2 matches at 8 bases. The receptor's source is a woman between 50 and 59 years old in good health and CMV-seropositive. Sample: PBMCs. The CDR3 sequence: CASSQELYGGGFQETQYF. For the CDR3, the DNA is TGTGCCAGCAGCCAAGAATTGTACGGGGGGGGTTTCCAAGAGACCCAGTACTTC.